This T cell receptor beta chain stems from a study of TIL therapy for anti-PD-1-resistant metastatic lung cancer (dated by TCRdb to the early 2020s). About the full investigation: Tumors were collected before any PD-1/PD-L1 blockade, after which patients were given nivolumab, and patients who progressed were given lymphodepletion, an infusion of expanded TIL and IL-2. Enrolled patients had a median age of roughly 50 years (range roughly 38-75) and a median tumor PD-L1 proportion score of around 6%. Most of the cohort had lung adenocarcinoma, several tumors were EGFR-mutant and two were ALK-rearranged, and half of the patients were current or former smokers. Across the cohort, whole-exome sequencing showed a median non-synonymous tumor mutation burden of around 1.4 mutations per megabase. Tumor and peripheral blood T cell receptor beta sequencing was used to track clonotypes across tumor, expanded TIL product and serial blood samples. What the authors observed across the whole study: Because the cohort was highly selected, with more treatment-naive, never-smoker and oncogene-addicted patients than is typical, generalizability is limited. The study protocol defined all tumor marker inferences as exploratory. Infused TIL clonotypes partially replaced the baseline peripheral repertoire then decayed over months, with no apparent association between persistence and response.

The immunoSEQ v3 hsTCRB kit was used to amplify TCR beta CDR3 regions from genomic DNA through bias-controlled multiplex PCR. An Illumina NextSeq 500 was used to sequence the TCR libraries, reaching some 2 million read pairs at survey level or about 4.5-6.5 million at deep level. Per the authors' processing: The immunoSEQ Analyzer software assigned V, D and J genes, filtered out non-productive sequences, and reported clonality. To compare repertoires between infused TIL and blood, productive Simpson clonality was used along with the Morisita overlap index of productive TRB rearrangements. The absolute count of a clonotype in blood was estimated by multiplying the lymphocyte count by the CD3+ fraction and by the productive frequency of the clone. TCRdb retrieved this table from immuneACCESS and kept in-frame rearrangements only. Not all clones are present; in checked studies, unresolved V genes account for under half, and no reason is known for the remainder. The V and J calls and clone size were taken over from that table, and D and trimming were inferred from the DNA. The sample includes 35,000 to 55,000 clones, with 65% to 80% observed a single time. The top ten constitute about 16% of the sample.

According to the germline V gene, CDR1 reads ENHRY and CDR2 reads SYGVKD. The CDR3 sequence holds 14 residues, the cysteine and phenylalanine included. The kept DNA is CDR3 alone, 42 bases in frame from the first base. V is cut back by 6 bases and J by 6 bases, with 7 bases in the junction unmatched. Sample time point, as interpreted from the label and publication: pre-treatment sample, taken before nivolumab and TIL therapy. Adults with stage 4 NSCLC were enrolled in a dual-center phase I trial from 2017 to early 2020. Samples came from a single-arm, open-label phase I trial of tumor-infiltrating lymphocyte therapy with nivolumab in advanced non-small cell lung cancer. Blood mononuclear cells were isolated from EDTA tubes by Ficoll gradient and were snap-frozen as pellets, and DNA was extracted with a Qiagen mini-prep kit. As to this clone: Its antigen remains unidentified. Base-call qualities are not available, and no considerably larger clone is one nucleotide away.

Here the chain combines TRBV10-3 and TRBJ1-1, and 10 junctional nucleotides match TRBD1. The receptor was isolated from a man between 65 and 85 years old with non-small cell lung cancer. The specimen comprised blood, sampled at baseline. At the DNA level, the sequence is TGTGCCATCAGGGGGGACAGGGGAGTATCTGAAGCTTTCTTT. This gives the protein CAIRGDRGVSEAFF.